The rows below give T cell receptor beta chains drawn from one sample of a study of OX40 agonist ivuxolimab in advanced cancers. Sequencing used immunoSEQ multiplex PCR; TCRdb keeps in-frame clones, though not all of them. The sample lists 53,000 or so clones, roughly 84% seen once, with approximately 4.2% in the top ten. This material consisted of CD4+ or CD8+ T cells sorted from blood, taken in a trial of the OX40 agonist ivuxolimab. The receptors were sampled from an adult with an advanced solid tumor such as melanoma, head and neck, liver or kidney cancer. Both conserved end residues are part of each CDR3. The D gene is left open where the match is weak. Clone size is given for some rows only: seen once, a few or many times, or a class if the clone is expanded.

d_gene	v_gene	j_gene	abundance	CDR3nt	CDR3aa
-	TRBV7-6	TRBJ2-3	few	TGTGCCAGCAGCTTAGGCCCCCCGCCAGATACGCAGTATTTT	CASSLGPPPDTQYF
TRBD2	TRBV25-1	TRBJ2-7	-	TGTGCCAGCAGGAGAGAAGCGGGAGGCTCCTACGAGCAGTACTTC	CASRREAGGSYEQYF
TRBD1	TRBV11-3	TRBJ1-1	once	TGTGCCAGCAGCTTAGAACAGGGGGTTGGTAGCACTGAAGCTTTCTTT	CASSLEQGVGSTEAFF
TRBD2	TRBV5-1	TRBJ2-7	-	TGCGCCAGCAGCTTGGGGGGGACTAGCGGGAGTCCCCACGAGCAGTACTTC	CASSLGGTSGSPHEQYF
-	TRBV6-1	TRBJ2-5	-	TGTGCCAGCAGTGAAGGGACCCGCCAGACCCAGTACTTC	CASSEGTRQTQYF
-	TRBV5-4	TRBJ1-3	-	TGTGCCAGCAGCTTTGACAGCTATACTGGAAACACCATATATTTT	CASSFDSYTGNTIYF
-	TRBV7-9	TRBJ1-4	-	TGTGCCAGCAGCTTAGACAATGGTGAAAAACTGTTTTTT	CASSLDNGEKLFF
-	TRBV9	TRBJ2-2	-	TGTGCCAGCAGTGAGGGAATAATTACCGGGGAGCTGTTTTTT	CASSEGIITGELFF
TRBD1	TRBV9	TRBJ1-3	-	TGTGCCAGCAGCGTAGTAACGGGGGGGACAGGAGCCAACTCTGGAAACACCATATATTTT	CASSVVTGGTGANSGNTIYF
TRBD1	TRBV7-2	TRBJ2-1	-	TGTGCCAGCAGCCCGGGGACAGGTGGGTACAATGAGCAGTTCTTC	CASSPGTGGYNEQFF
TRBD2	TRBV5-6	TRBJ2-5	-	TGTGCCAGCAGCGCCGGACTAGCGGGAGGGAGGGCGGAGACCCAGTACTTC	CASSAGLAGGRAETQYF
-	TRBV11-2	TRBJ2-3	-	TGTGCCAGCAGCCAGTCAGATACGCAGTATTTT	CASSQSDTQYF
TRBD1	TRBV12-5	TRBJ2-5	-	TGTGCTAGTGGTTCGGGGCGGACAGGGGCGCCCCAGTACTTC	CASGSGRTGAPQYF
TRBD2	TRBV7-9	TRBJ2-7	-	TGTGCCAGCAGCTCCTACACTAGCGGGTCCGCGGGTTTC	CASSSYTSGSAGF
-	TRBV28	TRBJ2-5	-	TGTGCCAGCAACAACCGGGCCCGTCGTCCGTGGGAGACCCAGTACTTC	CASNNRARRPWETQYF
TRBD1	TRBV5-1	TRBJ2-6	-	TGCGCCAGCAGCTTTTGGACAGGGGGCTCTGGGGCCAACGTCCTGACTTTC	CASSFWTGGSGANVLTF
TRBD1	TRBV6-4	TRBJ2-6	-	TGTGCCAGCAGTGACGGGACAGAACGCTCTGGGGCCAACGTCCTGACTTTC	CASSDGTERSGANVLTF
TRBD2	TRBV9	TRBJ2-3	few	TGTGCCAGCAGCGTAGAGTCTAGCGGGACCACAGATACGCAGTATTTT	CASSVESSGTTDTQYF
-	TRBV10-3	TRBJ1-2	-	TGTGCCATCAGTGAGCCAATATCTGGCGCGTTCTTATCCTATGGCTACACCTTC	CAISEPISGAFLSYGYTF
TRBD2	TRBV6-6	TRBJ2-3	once	TGTGCCAGCACCTCTAGCGGGGGTTTGACAGATACGCAGTATTTT	CASTSSGGLTDTQYF
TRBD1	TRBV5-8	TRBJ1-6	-	TGTGCCAGCAGTGCGGGACAGAATTCACCCCTCCACTTT	CASSAGQNSPLHF
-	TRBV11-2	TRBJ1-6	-	TGTGCCAGCAGCTTAAGGGGCCCCTATAATTCACCCCTCCACTTT	CASSLRGPYNSPLHF
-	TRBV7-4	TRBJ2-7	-	TGTGCCAGCAGCCCAAGGACAGCCTCCTACGAGCAGTACTTC	CASSPRTASYEQYF
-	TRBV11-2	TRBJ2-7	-	TGTGCCAGCAGCTCAGGGGGGGCCTCCTACGAGCAGTACTTC	CASSSGGASYEQYF
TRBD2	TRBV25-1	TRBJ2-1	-	TGTGCCAGCAGTGAAGTGGGACTAGATATCGGTGAGCAGTTCTTC	CASSEVGLDIGEQFF
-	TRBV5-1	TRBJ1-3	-	TGCGCCAGCAGCTTGGCCAACGGGGCTCCTGGAAACACCATATATTTT	CASSLANGAPGNTIYF
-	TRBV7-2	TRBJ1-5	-	TGTGCCAGCAGCTTAGCTGCGGGGAATCAGCCCCAGCATTTT	CASSLAAGNQPQHF
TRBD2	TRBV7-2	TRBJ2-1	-	TGTGCCAGCAGCTCGCCATGGGGACTAGTAAACAATGAGCAGTTCTTC	CASSSPWGLVNNEQFF
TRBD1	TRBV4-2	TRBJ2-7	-	TGTGCCAGCAGCTTGGGACAGGGGTTCTACGAGCAGTACTTC	CASSLGQGFYEQYF
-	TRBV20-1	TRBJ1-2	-	TGCAGTGCTAGATACCTCAGGGGCTACACCTTC	CSARYLRGYTF
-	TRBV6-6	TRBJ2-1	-	TGTGCCAGCAGTTACGGCCAGCCACCAACTGAGCAGTTCTTC	CASSYGQPPTEQFF
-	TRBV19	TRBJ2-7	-	TGTGCCAGTAGTATAGACCGGACCACCTACGAGCAGTACTTC	CASSIDRTTYEQYF
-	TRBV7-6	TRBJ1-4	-	TGTGCCAGCAGCTTAACGGTTGCAACTAATGAAAAACTGTTTTTT	CASSLTVATNEKLFF
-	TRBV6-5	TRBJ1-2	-	TGTGCCAGCAGCTACCAGACTGGGGTGGGTGGTTCGACCTTC	CASSYQTGVGGSTF
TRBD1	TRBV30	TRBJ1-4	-	TGTGCCTGGGGACAGGGCTTTGAAAAACTGTTTTTT	CAWGQGFEKLFF
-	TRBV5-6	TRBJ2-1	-	TGTGCCAGCAGCGGCGTACGAAGGTTGGGTTACAATGAGCAGTTCTTC	CASSGVRRLGYNEQFF
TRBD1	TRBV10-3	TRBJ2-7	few	TGTGCCGCAGGGGGTCCCTACGAGCAGTACTTC	CAAGGPYEQYF
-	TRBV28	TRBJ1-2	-	TGTGCCAGCAGCGGGACGTATGGCTACACCTTC	CASSGTYGYTF
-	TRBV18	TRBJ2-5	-	TGTGCCAGCTCACCAAAGAGAGAGACCCAGTACTTC	CASSPKRETQYF
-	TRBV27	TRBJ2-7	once	TGTGCCAGCAGCCTAGCCTTTGGGCCTTCCTACGAGCAGTACTTC	CASSLAFGPSYEQYF
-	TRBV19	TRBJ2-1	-	TGTGCCAGTACCAACTGGGACAATGAGCAGTTCTTC	CASTNWDNEQFF
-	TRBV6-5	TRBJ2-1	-	TGTGCCAGCAGTTATTCGGGGTCCTACAATGAGCAGTTCTTC	CASSYSGSYNEQFF
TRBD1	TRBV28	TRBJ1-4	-	TGTGCCAGCAGGCAGACAGGGGGAGGGGAAAAACTGTTTTTT	CASRQTGGGEKLFF
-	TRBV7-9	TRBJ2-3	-	TGTGCCAGCAGCTTAGACCTACAGGCCCCTAGCACAGATACGCAGTATTTT	CASSLDLQAPSTDTQYF
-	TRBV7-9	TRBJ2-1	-	TGTGCCAGCAGCTTAGCCCCCAGTGGAGTTGAGCAGTTCTTC	CASSLAPSGVEQFF
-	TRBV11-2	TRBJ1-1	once	TGTGCCAGCAGCTTAGTTAGGCAGACTGAAGCTTTCTTT	CASSLVRQTEAFF
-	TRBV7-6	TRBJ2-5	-	TGTGCCAGCAGCTTAGGGGCAGTCCAAGAGACCCAGTACTTC	CASSLGAVQETQYF
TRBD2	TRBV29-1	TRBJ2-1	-	TGCAGCGTTGACCGGCTAGCGGCCTCCGTGCAGTTCTTC	CSVDRLAASVQFF
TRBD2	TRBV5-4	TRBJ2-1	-	TGTGCCAGCAGCATGGGGGGGGGAGTAGCCTACAATGAGCAGTTCTTC	CASSMGGGVAYNEQFF
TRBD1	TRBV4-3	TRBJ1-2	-	TGCGCCAGCAGCCAGGGACAGGGGGCCGGCTATGGCTACACCTTC	CASSQGQGAGYGYTF
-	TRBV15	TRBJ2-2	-	TGTGCCACCAGCGGCCTCGGGGTCACCGCCGGGGAGCTGTTTTTT	CATSGLGVTAGELFF
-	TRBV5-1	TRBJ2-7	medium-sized	TGCGCCAGCAGCTTGGGGACAGACACCTACGAGCAGTACTTC	CASSLGTDTYEQYF
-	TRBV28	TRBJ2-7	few	TGTGCCAGCAGTTTAGGGCGAAAGCAGTACTTC	CASSLGRKQYF
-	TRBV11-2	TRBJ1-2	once	TGTGCCAGCAGCTCAGAGGGCCGAGGGAACTATGGCTACACCTTC	CASSSEGRGNYGYTF
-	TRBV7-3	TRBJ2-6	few	TGTGCCAGCAGCAATAGCGGAACTGGGGCCAACGTCCTGACTTTC	CASSNSGTGANVLTF
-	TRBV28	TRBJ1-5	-	TGTGCCAGCAGTTTTTTTTCGGCGCCCAAAAAAAATAGCAATCAGCCCCAGCATTTT	CASSFFSAPKKNSNQPQHF
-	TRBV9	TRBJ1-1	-	TGTGCCAGCAGCGTTGGCCGGGGGGCCGCGGAAGCTTTCTTT	CASSVGRGAAEAFF
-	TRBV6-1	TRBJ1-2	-	TGTGCCAGCAGTGAATTCAGGAGCTATGGCTACACCTTC	CASSEFRSYGYTF
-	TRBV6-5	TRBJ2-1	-	TGTGCCAGCAGCTTACGGACTATCGGAAATGAGCAGTTCTTC	CASSLRTIGNEQFF